These 15 T cell receptor beta chains came from one sample sequenced in a study of blood T cells in healthy people across ages. Together with a sample-barcoded 5' primer, a J-beta primer mix was included in a second PCR lasting about 7 to 11 cycles. TCRdb recomputed calls from the 5' RACE reads with MiXCR, one row per CDR3 protein. The sample carries 700,000 or so distinct CDR3 sequences, about a fifth recorded once. Sequencing was carried out using blood. The receptors were sampled from an older man in good health.

The CDR3 sequence is CSVESGFYQETQYF. The DNA of the CDR3 is TGCAGCGTCGAAAGCGGGTTTTACCAAGAGACCCAGTACTTC. The chain couples TRBV29-1 to TRBJ2-5, with a tentative D call TRBD2 (6 bases). The V and J ends lost 6 bases and 0 bases respectively, with 14 bases between them. Germline V lookup: CDR1 SQVTM, CDR2 ANQGSEA. This CDR3 spans 14 amino acids.

Only a few counts were recorded for this clonotype. V is TRBV6-6 and J is TRBJ2-7; possibly TRBD1 for D (5 bases). This CDR3 region has 12 residues. The V end was cut by 2 bases, the J end by 6 bases, with 8 bases between. Per the germline V gene, CDR1 is MNHNY and CDR2 is SVGAGI (reference sequence). As DNA, the CDR3 is TGTGCCAGCAGTTACACAGGTGGCGAGCAGTACTTC. It translates to CASSYTGGEQYF.

The chain joins TRBV20-1 to TRBJ2-3; 7 bases agree with TRBD2. This CDR3 has 15 residues. The junction had 9 bases not matched to a gene; V was cut back by 3 bases and J by 3 bases. Germline values: CDR1 DFQATT, CDR2 SNEGSKA (reference sequence). As DNA, the CDR3 is TGCAGTGCTAGCCGGGCGGGAGTTGCGACAGATACGCAGTATTTT. Translation: CSASRAGVATDTQYF.

V is TRBV9 and J is TRBJ2-7; D is possibly TRBD2 (5 bases). The CDR3 length is 13 residues. Germline loops: CDR1 SGDLS, CDR2 YYNGEE. V lost 0 bases and J lost 7, with 11 bases in between. CDR3 in amino acids: CASSVASGVEQYF. The CDR3 DNA reads TGTGCCAGCAGCGTAGCCTCCGGGGTAGAGCAGTACTTC.

This clonotype was counted only a few times. The J gene is TRBJ2-4, the V gene TRBV12-3 or TRBV12-4; 8 bases align to TRBD1. The CDR3 totals 16 residues. J was trimmed by 0 bases and V by 5 bases; bases with no gene match: 6. CDR3 in DNA: TGTGCCAGCAGTACCGGACAGGGCCTAGCCAAAAACATTCAGTACTTC. This sequence encodes CASSTGQGLAKNIQYF.

This clonotype appeared once. This chain uses TRBV4-1 with TRBJ1-4, with D perhaps TRBD1 (5 bases). There are 13 residues in the CDR3. V was pared by 1 base and J by 12 bases, with 12 bases between. CDR1 and CDR2 (germline): MGHRA, YSYEKL. CDR3: CASSQVEGIELFF. The DNA for the CDR3 is TGCGCCAGCAGCCAAGTGGAGGGGATAGAACTGTTTTTT.

The chain uses TRBV24-1 and TRBJ2-3; 7 bases align to TRBD2. J gave up 2 bases and V 5 bases, and 6 bases lay outside the gene matches. In germline, CDR1 is KGHDR, CDR2 SFDVKD. The length of the CDR3 is 15 residues. The CDR3 sequence is CATSGASGPTDTQYF. CDR3 bases: TGTGCCACCAGTGGGGCTAGCGGACCCACAGATACGCAGTATTTT.

Only a few counts were recorded for this clonotype. The chain recombines TRBV27 with TRBJ2-3; D possibly corresponds to TRBD2 (6 bases). Germline V gives CDR1 MNHEY, CDR2 SMNVEV (reference sequence). Trimming removed 6 bases at V and 3 bases at J, with 19 bases between. CDR3 size: 16 residues. This chain's CDR3 is CASRPRGAVGTDTQYF. DNA for the CDR3: TGTGCCAGCAGGCCCCGCGGGGCGGTGGGGACAGATACGCAGTATTTT.

This clonotype was detected a few times. The rearrangement uses TRBV20-1 and TRBJ1-2; D remains ambiguous. The V and J ends lost 0 bases and 4 bases respectively, with 9 bases between them. Germline assignment: CDR1 DFQATT and CDR2 SNEGSKA (reference sequence). There are 13 residues in the CDR3. CDR3 DNA sequence: TGCAGTGCTAGAGATCATCTTAGCTATGGCTACACCTTC. Translated, it gives CSARDHLSYGYTF.

This clonotype was counted only a few times. The chain combines TRBV4-1 with TRBJ2-5; TRBD1 aligns across 9 bases. Near its end, the DNA agrees better with TRBJ2-7, so the J call may be wrong. The CDR3 runs to 16 residues. Germline V CDR1 and CDR2: MGHRA, YSYEKL. The CDR3 reads CASSQDQNRGHNEQYF. CDR3 sequence (DNA): TGCGCCAGCAGCCAAGATCAGAACAGGGGGCATAACGAGCAGTACTTC.

This clonotype was found a few times. The CDR3 sequence is CASTQRQGENQPQHF. The CDR3 DNA sequence: TGTGCCAGCACCCAAAGACAGGGGGAGAATCAGCCCCAGCATTTT. The chain carries TRBV12-3 or TRBV12-4 and TRBJ1-5; TRBD1 matches at 9 bases. V shed 7 bases, J shed 4 bases, and the junction held 8 bases outside the gene matches. CDR3 length: 15 amino acids.

This clonotype was found a few times. The rearrangement joins TRBV7-6 to TRBJ2-7, with 9 bases fitting TRBD2. The closer fit of TRBJ2-1 to the DNA end suggests the J call may be wrong. CDR1 and CDR2 from the germline V gene are SGHVS and FNYEAQ. CDR3 length equals 18 residues. CDR3 DNA: TGTGCCAGCAGCTTAGCGGGTCTTTTTTCGCGGGAGGGCCGTGAGCAGTTCTTC. This codes for CASSLAGLFSREGREQFF.

This sequence joins TRBV12-3 or TRBV12-4 and TRBJ2-3, with 9 bases lining up with TRBD2. The CDR3 extends over 16 amino acids. With 8 bases clipped from V and 3 bases from J, the junction kept 12 bases outside the gene matches. The CDR3 DNA follows: TGTGCCAGCGCTAAAAGGGCGGGGGGGCTGACAGATACGCAGTATTTT. Protein: CASAKRAGGLTDTQYF.

The genes are TRBV4-1 and TRBJ2-1, with TRBD2 matching over 13 bases. Trimming cost V 4 bases and J 4 bases; bases outside gene matches: 4. Germline V CDR1 and CDR2: MGHRA, YSYEKL. The CDR3 totals 16 residues. CDR3 sequence: CASSRGLAGDYNEQFF. The CDR3 nucleotides read TGCGCCAGCAGCCGAGGACTAGCGGGGGATTACAATGAGCAGTTCTTC.

This clonotype has more than one count but fewer than ten. The chain carries TRBV6-5 and TRBJ2-1; TRBD2 might be the D (6 bases). The length of the CDR3 is 16 residues. CDR1 and CDR2 (germline): MNHEY, SVGAGI. Trimming took 0 bases from V and 3 from J, leaving 12 bases between them. Here the CDR3 reads CASSYSSGGVYNEQFF. Here the CDR3 DNA reads TGTGCCAGCAGTTACTCCTCGGGCGGGGTCTACAATGAGCAGTTCTTC.